The rows below give T cell receptor beta chains drawn from one sample of a study of blood T cell repertoires in COVID-19. Measured with immunoSEQ multiplex PCR; TCRdb has only the in-frame clones, and not every one. The sample holds 85,000 to 120,000 clones, about 90% seen once. The sample taken for sequencing was peripheral blood. The receptors come from a man aged 45 to 65 with active COVID-19. The CDR3 runs from the conserved cysteine through the conserved F or W. D genes are given only for firm matches. Size values are once, few and many counts, or a class for expanded clones, and some rows have none.

CDR3 DNA: TGTGCCAGTAGCCGGGCGGACAGGGTCAACACCGGGGAGCTGTTTTTT; CDR3 protein: CASSRADRVNTGELFF; clone size: .; D gene: TRBD1; J gene: TRBJ2-2; V gene: TRBV19
CDR3 DNA: TGTGCCTGGAGTACCAGGGGGAACACTGAAGCTTTCTTT; CDR3 protein: CAWSTRGNTEAFF; clone size: .; D gene: .; J gene: TRBJ1-1; V gene: TRBV30
CDR3 DNA: TGTGCCAGCAGAAGACTGGCGGATAATGAGCAGTTCTTC; CDR3 protein: CASRRLADNEQFF; clone size: .; D gene: .; J gene: TRBJ2-1; V gene: TRBV6-5
CDR3 DNA: TGTGCCAGCAGTTACAGCGAAGCTCAAGAGGCCCAGTACTTC; CDR3 protein: CASSYSEAQEAQYF; clone size: .; D gene: .; J gene: TRBJ2-5; V gene: TRBV6-5
CDR3 DNA: TGTGCCAGCTCACCACCGGGGACAGGGCCAAACTATGGCTACACCTTC; CDR3 protein: CASSPPGTGPNYGYTF; clone size: once; D gene: TRBD1; J gene: TRBJ1-2; V gene: TRBV18
CDR3 DNA: TGTGCCAGCAGCAAAGGACAGGGGGCGTTTACTAATGAAAAACTGTTTTTT; CDR3 protein: CASSKGQGAFTNEKLFF; clone size: .; D gene: TRBD1; J gene: TRBJ1-4; V gene: TRBV5-8
CDR3 DNA: TGTGCCAGCAGTCGTTCCGGGACAGGGTTGGCTTTCTTT; CDR3 protein: CASSRSGTGLAFF; clone size: .; D gene: TRBD1; J gene: TRBJ1-1; V gene: TRBV6-2/TRBV6-3
CDR3 DNA: TGTGCCAGCTCACCAACTCACGGACTAGCGGGGGAGACCCAGTACTTC; CDR3 protein: CASSPTHGLAGETQYF; clone size: once; D gene: TRBD2; J gene: TRBJ2-5; V gene: TRBV18
CDR3 DNA: TGTGCCAGCAGCCTCAGCGGGGGGAGGGTGGAGACCCAGTACTTC; CDR3 protein: CASSLSGGRVETQYF; clone size: .; D gene: TRBD2; J gene: TRBJ2-5; V gene: TRBV7-3
CDR3 DNA: TGTGCCAGCAGTTCCGACCGGGGATTTCAGCCCCAGCATTTT; CDR3 protein: CASSSDRGFQPQHF; clone size: .; D gene: .; J gene: TRBJ1-5; V gene: TRBV6-2/TRBV6-3
CDR3 DNA: TGTGCCACCAGCAGGGGGACAGCCGTTAACTATGGCTACACCTTC; CDR3 protein: CATSRGTAVNYGYTF; clone size: .; D gene: TRBD1; J gene: TRBJ1-2; V gene: TRBV15
CDR3 DNA: TGTGCCAGCAGCCAAGGCCAAACCTCCGGTGAGCAGTTCTTC; CDR3 protein: CASSQGQTSGEQFF; clone size: .; D gene: .; J gene: TRBJ2-1; V gene: TRBV4-2
CDR3 DNA: TGTGCCAGCACCCGGGGGAGCAATCAGCCCCAGCATTTT; CDR3 protein: CASTRGSNQPQHF; clone size: few; D gene: .; J gene: TRBJ1-5; V gene: TRBV12-3/TRBV12-4
CDR3 DNA: TGCAGTGCGAGCAGGGAAGAGACCCAGTACTTC; CDR3 protein: CSASREETQYF; clone size: .; D gene: .; J gene: TRBJ2-5; V gene: TRBV20-1
CDR3 DNA: TGTGCCAGCAGCCCGGGACACCTGAATGAAAAACTGTTTTTT; CDR3 protein: CASSPGHLNEKLFF; clone size: .; D gene: .; J gene: TRBJ1-4; V gene: TRBV7-2
CDR3 DNA: TGTGCCACCAGCAGAACGACAGGGTTCGGTGGCTACACCTTC; CDR3 protein: CATSRTTGFGGYTF; clone size: .; D gene: TRBD1; J gene: TRBJ1-2; V gene: TRBV15
CDR3 DNA: TGTGCCAGCAGCCAAGTACCCTTAGCCCCTCAGTTCTTC; CDR3 protein: CASSQVPLAPQFF; clone size: .; D gene: .; J gene: TRBJ2-1; V gene: TRBV3-1/TRBV3-2
CDR3 DNA: TGTGCCAGCGGTCGACAGGGGATGAACACTGAAGCTTTCTTT; CDR3 protein: CASGRQGMNTEAFF; clone size: .; D gene: TRBD1; J gene: TRBJ1-1; V gene: TRBV7-9
CDR3 DNA: TGTGCCAGTAAACCGAGGGGAGGACTATCGGTCTACGAGCAGTACTTC; CDR3 protein: CASKPRGGLSVYEQYF; clone size: .; D gene: .; J gene: TRBJ2-7; V gene: TRBV19
CDR3 DNA: TGCGCCAGCAGCTTAGCGACAGGTCAACTCGCAACTAATGAAAAACTGTTTTTT; CDR3 protein: CASSLATGQLATNEKLFF; clone size: .; D gene: .; J gene: TRBJ1-4; V gene: TRBV5-1
CDR3 DNA: TGTGCCAGCAGTTTTCAGGGGGCTAGTAGAGGCTACACCTTC; CDR3 protein: CASSFQGASRGYTF; clone size: .; D gene: TRBD1; J gene: TRBJ1-2; V gene: TRBV6-5
CDR3 DNA: TGTGCCAGCAGCTTGGGTAGCGGGGGGGTTATCACAGATACGCAGTATTTT; CDR3 protein: CASSLGSGGVITDTQYF; clone size: .; D gene: TRBD2; J gene: TRBJ2-3; V gene: TRBV5-8
CDR3 DNA: TGTGCCACGGGGCGCGGGGGCAAGCGGGGCCAAGAGACCCAGTACTTC; CDR3 protein: CATGRGGKRGQETQYF; clone size: .; D gene: .; J gene: TRBJ2-5; V gene: TRBV7-8
CDR3 DNA: TGTGCCGGAAGGAGGACAGGGGGTAATGAAAAACTGTTTTTT; CDR3 protein: CAGRRTGGNEKLFF; clone size: .; D gene: TRBD1; J gene: TRBJ1-4; V gene: TRBV2
CDR3 DNA: TGTGCCAGTAGCAGTCGAAAATCCGGGACAGGGGAAGCTTTCTTT; CDR3 protein: CASSSRKSGTGEAFF; clone size: once; D gene: TRBD1; J gene: TRBJ1-1; V gene: TRBV19
CDR3 DNA: TGTGCCAGCAGCTTAGGAAGAGCAACTAATGAAAAACTGTTTTTT; CDR3 protein: CASSLGRATNEKLFF; clone size: .; D gene: .; J gene: TRBJ1-4; V gene: TRBV11-2
CDR3 DNA: TGCAGCACCAGGACAGGGGCCAACACCGGGGAGCTGTTTTTT; CDR3 protein: CSTRTGANTGELFF; clone size: .; D gene: TRBD1; J gene: TRBJ2-2; V gene: TRBV29-1
CDR3 DNA: TGCGCCAGCAGCCACAAGGTGCCAGGGGCTAATGAAAAACTGTTTTTT; CDR3 protein: CASSHKVPGANEKLFF; clone size: .; D gene: .; J gene: TRBJ1-4; V gene: TRBV4-3
CDR3 DNA: TGTGCCAGCAGTCATACCGGGACCTACGAGCAGTACTTC; CDR3 protein: CASSHTGTYEQYF; clone size: .; D gene: .; J gene: TRBJ2-7; V gene: TRBV2
CDR3 DNA: TGTGCCAGCAGCCCCCCCGCGGCCAGGGCAGAGACCCAGTACTTC; CDR3 protein: CASSPPAARAETQYF; clone size: .; D gene: .; J gene: TRBJ2-5; V gene: TRBV7-2
CDR3 DNA: TGTGCCAGCAGCCTACGGACAGTAAACACTGAAGCTTTCTTT; CDR3 protein: CASSLRTVNTEAFF; clone size: once; D gene: .; J gene: TRBJ1-1; V gene: TRBV3-1/TRBV3-2
CDR3 DNA: TGTGCCAGCAGTTACCCGGGACAGAGCACCGGGGAGCTGTTTTTT; CDR3 protein: CASSYPGQSTGELFF; clone size: .; D gene: TRBD1; J gene: TRBJ2-2; V gene: TRBV5-4
CDR3 DNA: TGTGCCAGCAGCTATAATCAGGGGTCGTTTGAAGCTTTCTTT; CDR3 protein: CASSYNQGSFEAFF; clone size: .; D gene: .; J gene: TRBJ1-1; V gene: TRBV6-5
CDR3 DNA: TGTGCCAGCAGCCCGAACTTCAGGGGTTTCACTGAAGCTTTCTTT; CDR3 protein: CASSPNFRGFTEAFF; clone size: .; D gene: .; J gene: TRBJ1-1; V gene: TRBV3-1/TRBV3-2
CDR3 DNA: TGTGCCAGCAGCAGAGGGACAGGGATCTCCTACGAGCAGTACTTC; CDR3 protein: CASSRGTGISYEQYF; clone size: .; D gene: TRBD1; J gene: TRBJ2-7; V gene: TRBV5-8
CDR3 DNA: TGTGCCAGCAGCCAGGGGAGCGGGGGGCACCACAATGAGCAGTTCTTC; CDR3 protein: CASSQGSGGHHNEQFF; clone size: .; D gene: TRBD2; J gene: TRBJ2-1; V gene: TRBV11-2